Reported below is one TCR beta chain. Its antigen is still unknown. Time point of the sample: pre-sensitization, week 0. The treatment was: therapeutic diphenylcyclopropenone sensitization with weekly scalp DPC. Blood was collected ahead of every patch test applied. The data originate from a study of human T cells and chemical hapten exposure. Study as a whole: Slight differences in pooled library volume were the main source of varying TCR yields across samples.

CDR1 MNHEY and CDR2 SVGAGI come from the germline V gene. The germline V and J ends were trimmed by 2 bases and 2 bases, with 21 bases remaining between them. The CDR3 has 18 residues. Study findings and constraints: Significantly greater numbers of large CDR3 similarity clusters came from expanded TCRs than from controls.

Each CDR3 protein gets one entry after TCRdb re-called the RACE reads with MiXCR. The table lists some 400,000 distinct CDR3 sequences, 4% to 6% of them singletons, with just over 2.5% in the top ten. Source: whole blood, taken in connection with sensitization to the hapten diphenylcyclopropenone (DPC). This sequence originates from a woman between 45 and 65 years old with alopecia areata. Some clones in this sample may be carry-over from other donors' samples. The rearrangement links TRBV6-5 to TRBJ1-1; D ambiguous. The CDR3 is CASSYDGVRALLNTEAFF. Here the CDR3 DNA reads TGTGCCAGCAGTTACGATGGGGTCCGGGCACTCCTAAACACTGAAGCTTTCTTT.